The clone carrying this TCR beta chain was seen only a few times. Sequencing was performed with immunoSEQ multiplex PCR; in TCRdb, only in-frame clones are kept and a portion is missing. This sample has about 130,000 clones, with 75% to 90% found just once. This record belongs to a study of T cell responses to AZD1222 COVID-19 vaccine. CDR3 length equals 17 residues. V was trimmed by 2 bases and J by 2 bases, leaving 16 bases between them. In germline, CDR1 is SGDLS, CDR2 YYNGEE. The sequences come from peripheral blood, collected on day 0 of AZD1222 vaccination. The V call is TRBV9, the J call TRBJ2-2, with D possibly matching TRBD2 (6 bases). The sequence came from an adult in good health. CDR3 bases: TGTGCCAGCAGCGTCCGGAGGCGGGGAGGAAACACCGGGGAGCTGTTTTTT. This sequence encodes CASSVRRRGGNTGELFF.